This T cell receptor beta chain was sequenced in a study of T cell responses to AZD1222 COVID-19 vaccine (dated by TCRdb to about 2021). In the study overall: TCR sequencing was performed for 230 to 250 trial participants, of whom 200 to 210 were given two doses of AZD1222 and around 25 were given two doses of MenACWY control vaccine. Trial participants were enrolled by age into 18-55, 56-69 and 70-plus year subgroups, with approximately 150, 28 and 58 TCR-sequenced participants respectively. Broader findings and caveats from the paper: The vaccine-associated CD4 TCRs covered the entire spike protein, and the dominant responses fell in regions 160-218 and 743-854. In the small 56-69-year group, the increase in depth fell short of significance, most likely because of low power. Because no samples from the day 14 peak response were available, repertoires could be characterized only after the peak T cell response. Most participants were white British and females outnumbered males, and the authors suggested that clonal diversity may have been underestimated. Spike-specific TCR breadth and depth rose significantly after two AZD1222 doses compared with day 0 and with MenACWY recipients. Epitopes outside the regions mutated in the B.1.351 and B.1.1.7 variants were reportedly recognized by nearly half of the unique spike-specific TCRs. Conclusions about previously exposed vaccinees are limited because only six or seven AZD1222 recipients were SARS-CoV-2 seropositive at baseline.

The CDR3 regions of human TCRbeta chains were analyzed by immunosequencing. The authors' analysis ran thus. TCRs in the repertoires were matched against a reference library of SARS-CoV-2-specific TCRs that had been generated with the MIRA antigen-specificity platform. Breadth was defined as the fraction of unique TCRs that were SARS-CoV-2-associated. Depth was defined as the fraction of total T cells that were SARS-CoV-2-associated. Using the MIRA data, each spike-specific TCR was assigned both to the spike region to which the TCR was reactive and to a CD4 or CD8 class. Log10-transformed breadth and depth values were compared by one-way ANOVA with Sidak's multiple comparisons tests. This is the immuneACCESS table as TCRdb keeps it, with only in-frame sequences that have V and J called. A part of the clones is gone; compared with another copy, unresolved V genes explain less than half, and the rest is unexplained. V, J and clone size were drawn from that table, and D and trimming were deduced from the DNA. This sample holds approximately 140,000 clones; 92% were observed only once. Of the sample, roughly 3.4% falls within the top ten clones.

Remarks on this clone: Its recognized antigen is unknown. The sample holds no much larger clone one base away, and base qualities are not on file.

Reading from cysteine to phenylalanine, the CDR3 counts 15 amino acids. Solely the CDR3 DNA is kept, with 45 bases framed from the first base. The germline V gene sets CDR1 to SGDLS and CDR2 to YYNGEE. The trim is 3 bases for V and 6 bases for J, with a gap of 19 bases between the germline ends. The time point label, as the study defines it: about 28 days (+/-7) after the second vaccine dose. AZD1222 recipients given second doses at about 4 weeks or at about 12 weeks were pooled, since spike-specific TCR depth and breadth were not found to differ between the two schedules. Vaccinee samples came from UK trials COV001 and COV002, including a single-blind randomized controlled phase 2/3 trial of AZD1222 (ChAdOx1 nCoV-19) in healthy adults. For TCRbeta chain sequencing, PBMC samples from trial participants were taken at day 0 and at day 28 after the second dose.

The sample was peripheral blood, taken 28 days after the second AZD1222 dose. This clonotype originated in an adult who received the AZD1222 COVID-19 vaccine. This receptor chain uses TRBV9 and TRBJ2-7; the D gene is tentatively TRBD1 or TRBD2, each matching 5 bases. The CDR3 loop reads CASSARDLRGIEQYF. The bases read TGTGCCAGCAGCGCCCGGGACCTCCGAGGGATCGAGCAGTACTTC.